One sample yielded the 7 T cell receptor beta chains listed below, sequenced in a study of T cell repertoires in aging, cancer and after chemotherapy (dated by TCRdb to between 2017 and 2020). Sequencing was carried out with an Illumina MiSeq. Rearranged TRB sequences spanning V, D and J segments were amplified in a multiplex touch-down PCR with a mixed TRB-A/B primer pool. In TCRdb, the public reads were trimmed at Q25 with fastp and aligned with MiXCR, with productive beta chains retained. Each record represents a unique CDR3 protein, reported with the most common genes and DNA among its rows. The sample table contains thousands of distinct CDR3 sequences; only one count was recorded for 20% to 25% of them. The ten biggest clones cover around 9% of the sample. Genomic DNA extracted from peripheral blood, rather than sorted cells or RNA, was used as the source for amplification of TCR beta rearrangements.

Material for sequencing was blood. The receptors were gathered from a human donor with a blood cancer.

V gene TRBV12-3 or TRBV12-4 combines with J gene TRBJ1-2; D is perhaps TRBD1 (6 bases). The CDR3 totals 14 residues. V was trimmed by 6 bases and J by 3 bases, leaving 14 bases between them. The CDR3 DNA sequence: TGTGCCAGCAGCGACAGGCGGAGCGACTATGGCTACACCTTC. As protein: CASSDRRSDYGYTF.

V usage is TRBV12-3 or TRBV12-4 and J usage is TRBJ2-1, with 8 bases fitting TRBD1. CDR3 length: 15 residues. V was pared by 1 base and J by 5 bases, with 4 bases of the junction left unmatched. The CDR3 is CASSLGQGPNNEQFF. The DNA for the CDR3 is TGTGCCAGCAGTTTAGGACAGGGGCCCAACAATGAGCAGTTCTTC.

By share, this clonotype ranks as medium-sized. The V gene is TRBV6-5, the J gene TRBJ2-7; D is possibly TRBD2 (6 bases). Germline CDR1 is MNHEY and CDR2 is SVGAGI. This CDR3 has 13 amino acids. The ends were cut back, 6 bases at V and 5 bases at J, with 14 bases in the middle. The CDR3 sequence is CASSPTSIHEQYF. The CDR3 nucleotides read TGTGCCAGCAGCCCGACTAGTATCCACGAGCAGTACTTC.

In nucleotides, the CDR3 is TGCAGCGTTAGGACTAGCGTCACCGGGGAGCTGTTTTTT. Translated, it gives CSVRTSVTGELFF. The chain joins TRBV29-1 to TRBJ2-2; 9 bases agree with TRBD2. V lost 5 bases, J lost 4 bases, and 2 bases stayed unmatched. The CDR3 sequence is 13 residues long. Germline V gene lookup returns CDR1 SQVTM and CDR2 ANQGSEA.

The genes are TRBV5-1 and TRBJ2-7; 9 nucleotides line up with TRBD2. Germline assignment: CDR1 SGHRS and CDR2 YFSETQ. Trimming took 4 bases from V and 3 from J; bases not matched to a gene: 8. This CDR3 region has 15 residues. For the CDR3, the DNA is TGCGCCAGCAGCAGGGCTGGCGGGAGGGACTACGAGCAGTACTTC. The encoded protein is CASSRAGGRDYEQYF.

V is TRBV12-3 or TRBV12-4 and J is TRBJ1-2; 11 bases line up with TRBD1. The CDR3 has 12 residues. V was pared by 7 bases and J by 8 bases, with 3 bases of the junction left unmatched. The DNA for the CDR3 is TGTGCCAGCACCGGGACAGGGGGAGGCTACACCTTC. It yields the protein CASTGTGGGYTF.

The chain employs TRBV27 and TRBJ1-2; 10 nucleotides agree with TRBD1. The CDR3 totals 15 residues. Germline-derived CDR1 and CDR2 are MNHEY and SMNVEV (reference sequence). The junction had 5 bases not matched to a gene; V was cut back by 3 bases and J by 4 bases. CDR3 bases: TGTGCCAGCAGTTTTTCCGGGACAGGGGCCTATGGCTACACCTTC. Protein product: CASSFSGTGAYGYTF.